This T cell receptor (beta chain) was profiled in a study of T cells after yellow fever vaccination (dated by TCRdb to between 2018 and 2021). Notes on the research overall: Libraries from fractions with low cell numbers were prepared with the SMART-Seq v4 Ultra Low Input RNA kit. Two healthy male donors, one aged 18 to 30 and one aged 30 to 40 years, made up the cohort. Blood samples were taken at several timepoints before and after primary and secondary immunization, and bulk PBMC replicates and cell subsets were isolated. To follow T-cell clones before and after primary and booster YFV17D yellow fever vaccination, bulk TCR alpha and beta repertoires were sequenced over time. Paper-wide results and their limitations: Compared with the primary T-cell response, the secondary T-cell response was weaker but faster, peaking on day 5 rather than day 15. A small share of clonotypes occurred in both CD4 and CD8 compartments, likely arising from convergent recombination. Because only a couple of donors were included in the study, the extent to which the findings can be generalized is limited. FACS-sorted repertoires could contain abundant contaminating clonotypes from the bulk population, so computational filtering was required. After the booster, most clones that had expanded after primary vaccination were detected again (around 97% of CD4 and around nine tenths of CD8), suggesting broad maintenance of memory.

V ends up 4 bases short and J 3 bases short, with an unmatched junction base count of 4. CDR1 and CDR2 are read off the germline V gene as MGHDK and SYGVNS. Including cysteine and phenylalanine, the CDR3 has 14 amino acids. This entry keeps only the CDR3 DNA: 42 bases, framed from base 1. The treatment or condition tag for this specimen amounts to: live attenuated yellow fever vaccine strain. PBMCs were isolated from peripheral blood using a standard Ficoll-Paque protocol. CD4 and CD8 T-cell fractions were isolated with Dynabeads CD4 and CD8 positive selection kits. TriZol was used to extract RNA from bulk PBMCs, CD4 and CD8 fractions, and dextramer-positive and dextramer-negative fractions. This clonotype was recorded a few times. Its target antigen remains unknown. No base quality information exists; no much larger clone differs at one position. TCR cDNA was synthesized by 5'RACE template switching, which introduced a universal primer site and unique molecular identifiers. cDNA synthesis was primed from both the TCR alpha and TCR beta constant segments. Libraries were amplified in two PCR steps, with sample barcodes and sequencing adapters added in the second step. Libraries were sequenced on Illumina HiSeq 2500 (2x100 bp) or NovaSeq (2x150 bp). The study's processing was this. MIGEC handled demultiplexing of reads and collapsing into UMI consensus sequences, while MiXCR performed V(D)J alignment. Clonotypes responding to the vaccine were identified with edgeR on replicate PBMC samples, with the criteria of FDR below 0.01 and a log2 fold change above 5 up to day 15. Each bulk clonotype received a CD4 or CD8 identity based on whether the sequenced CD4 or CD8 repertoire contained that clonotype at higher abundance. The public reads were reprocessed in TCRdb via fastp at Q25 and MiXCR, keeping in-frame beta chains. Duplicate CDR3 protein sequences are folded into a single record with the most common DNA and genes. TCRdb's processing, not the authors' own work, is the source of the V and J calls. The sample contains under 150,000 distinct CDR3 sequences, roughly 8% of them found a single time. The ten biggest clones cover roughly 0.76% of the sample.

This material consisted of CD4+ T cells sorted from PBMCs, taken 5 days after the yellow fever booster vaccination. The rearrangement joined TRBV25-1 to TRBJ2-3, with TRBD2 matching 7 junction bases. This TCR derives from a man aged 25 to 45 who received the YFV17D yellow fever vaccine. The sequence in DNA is TGTGCCAGCAGTGCCGCGGGAGTAACAGATACGCAGTATTTT. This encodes CASSAAGVTDTQYF.